This TCR beta chain was recovered during a study of cytomegalovirus exposure and HLA in healthy donors. General study findings and limits: Clonal expansion was found to be greater in HLA-associated TCR beta chains than in equally common others in a later analysis. A reported reduction in N-insertions relative to the 666-donor mean was seen in an Asian-associated ancestry cluster in a later analysis.

The primer mix had 60 Vbeta and 13 Jbeta primers. The repertoire was sequenced with immunoSEQ multiplex PCR; TCRdb's copy has only in-frame clones and lacks some. The sample holds 150,000 to 200,000 clones, just over 75% seen once. A word on this clone: Its specificity is not known.

The germline V gene encodes CDR1 MNHNS and CDR2 SASEGT. The J segment lost 5 bases and the V segment lost 2 bases, leaving 11 bases of the junction unmatched. The CDR3 runs to 17 residues. The rearrangement joins TRBV6-1 to TRBJ2-2, with 7 bases fitting TRBD1. What was sequenced was PBMCs. The receptor comes from a young man in good health and CMV-seronegative. CDR3 residues: CASSEQRTGLWTGELFF. The CDR3 DNA reads TGTGCCAGCAGTGAACAAAGGACAGGTCTTTGGACCGGGGAGCTGTTTTTT.